The TCR beta chain under discussion was sequenced for a study of T-cell memory formation after mild COVID-19. Study-level background: Clustering of TCRs was largely donor specific.

Germline CDR1 SGHTA, CDR2 FQGNSA. This CDR3 spans 16 amino acids. With 5 bases removed from V and 8 bases from J, the gap between germline ends came to 22 bases. One entry per CDR3 protein, called by TCRdb with MiXCR from the 5' RACE reads. The data hold some 250,000 distinct CDR3 sequences, with approximately 18% observed a single time. This TCR was sampled from a man aged 18 to 29 who had mild COVID-19 (a few samples of this study predate the infection). Cell type and time point are not known. The sequenced sample was PBMCs or a T cell subset sorted from them (not recorded which). The gene calls are TRBV7-2 and TRBJ2-1; D gene uncertain. The CDR3 DNA reads TGTGCCAGCAGCCGATCCCGTGTGGTCGCCGTCGATGAGCAGTTCTTC. It yields the protein CASSRSRVVAVDEQFF.